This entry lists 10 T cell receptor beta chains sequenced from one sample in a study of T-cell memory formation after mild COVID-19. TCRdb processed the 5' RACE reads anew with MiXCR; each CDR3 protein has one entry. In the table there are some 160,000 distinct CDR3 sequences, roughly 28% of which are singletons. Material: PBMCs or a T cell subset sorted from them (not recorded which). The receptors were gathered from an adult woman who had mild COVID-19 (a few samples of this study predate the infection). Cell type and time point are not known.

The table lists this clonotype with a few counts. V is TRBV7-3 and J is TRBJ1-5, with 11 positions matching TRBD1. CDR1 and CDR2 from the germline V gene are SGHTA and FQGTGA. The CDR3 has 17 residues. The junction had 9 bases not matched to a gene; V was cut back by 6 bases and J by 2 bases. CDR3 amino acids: CASRPGQGARGNQPQHF. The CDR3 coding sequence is TGTGCCAGCAGACCTGGACAGGGGGCGCGGGGCAATCAGCCCCAGCATTTT. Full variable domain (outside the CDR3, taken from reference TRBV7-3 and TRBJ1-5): GAGVSQTPSNKVTEKGKYVELRCDPISGHTALYWYRQSLGQGPEFLIYFQGTGAADDSGLPNDRFFAVRPEGSVSTLKIQRTERGDSAVYLCASRPGQGARGNQPQHFGDGTRLSIL.

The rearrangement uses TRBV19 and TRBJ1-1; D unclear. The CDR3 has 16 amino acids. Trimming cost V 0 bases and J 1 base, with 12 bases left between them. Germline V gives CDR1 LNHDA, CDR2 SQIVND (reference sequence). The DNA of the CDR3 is TGTGCCAGTAGTATAGATCCTGAGGGCGCGAACACTGAAGCTTTCTTT. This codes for CASSIDPEGANTEAFF.

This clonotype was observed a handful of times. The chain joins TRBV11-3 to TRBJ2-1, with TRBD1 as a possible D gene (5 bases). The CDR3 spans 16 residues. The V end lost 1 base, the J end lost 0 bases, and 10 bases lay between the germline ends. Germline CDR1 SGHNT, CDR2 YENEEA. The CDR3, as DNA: TGTGCCAGCAGCTTAGGTAGGGGATACTCCTACAATGAGCAGTTCTTC. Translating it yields CASSLGRGYSYNEQFF.

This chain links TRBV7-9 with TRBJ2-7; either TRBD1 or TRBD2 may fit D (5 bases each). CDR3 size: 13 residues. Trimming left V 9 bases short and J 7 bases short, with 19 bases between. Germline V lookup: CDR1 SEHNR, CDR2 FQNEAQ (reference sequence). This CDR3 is CASGTVFAGEQYF. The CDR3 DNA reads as TGTGCCAGTGGGACGGTGTTTGCTGGGGAGCAGTACTTC.

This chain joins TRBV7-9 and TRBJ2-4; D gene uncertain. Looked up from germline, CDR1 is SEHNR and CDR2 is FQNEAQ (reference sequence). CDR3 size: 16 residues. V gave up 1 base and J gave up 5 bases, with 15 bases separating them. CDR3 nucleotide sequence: TGTGCCAGCAGCTTAGACCGTGAAATTGGGGAAAACATTCAGTACTTC. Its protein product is CASSLDREIGENIQYF.

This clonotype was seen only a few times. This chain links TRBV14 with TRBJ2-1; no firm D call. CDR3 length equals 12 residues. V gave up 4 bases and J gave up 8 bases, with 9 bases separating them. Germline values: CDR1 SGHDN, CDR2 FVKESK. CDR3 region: CASSPFSDEQFF. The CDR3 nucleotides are TGTGCCAGCAGCCCTTTTTCCGATGAGCAGTTCTTC.

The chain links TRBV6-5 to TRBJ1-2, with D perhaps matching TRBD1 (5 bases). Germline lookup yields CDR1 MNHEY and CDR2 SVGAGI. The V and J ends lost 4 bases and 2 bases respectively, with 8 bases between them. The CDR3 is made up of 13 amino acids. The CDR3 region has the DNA TGTGCCAGCAGTTCGACAGAAAACTATGGCTACACCTTC. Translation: CASSSTENYGYTF.

The chain's CDR3 is CASSSKPGTNTEAFF. CDR3 DNA sequence: TGTGCCAGTAGTTCGAAACCCGGGACGAACACTGAAGCTTTCTTT. The V and J genes are TRBV19 and TRBJ1-1; D may be TRBD1 (5 bases). CDR1 is LNHDA, CDR2 SQIVND, per germline (reference sequence). The length of the CDR3 is 15 residues. Between the trimmed V and J ends, which lost 5 bases and 1 base, there was a span of 14 bases.

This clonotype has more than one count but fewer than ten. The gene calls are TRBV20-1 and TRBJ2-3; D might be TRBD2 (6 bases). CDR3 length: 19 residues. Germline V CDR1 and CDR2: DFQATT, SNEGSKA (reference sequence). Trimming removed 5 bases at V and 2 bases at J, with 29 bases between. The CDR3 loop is CSAQSWRALTDVYTDTQYF. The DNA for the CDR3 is TGCAGTGCTCAGAGTTGGAGGGCCCTCACGGATGTATACACAGATACGCAGTATTTT.

CDR3 region: CASSLALKNEQFF. CDR3 in DNA: TGTGCCAGCAGCTTAGCGCTGAAAAATGAGCAGTTCTTC. The chain employs TRBV7-9 and TRBJ2-1; D gene uncertain. CDR3 length equals 13 residues. Germline-derived CDR1 and CDR2 are SEHNR and FQNEAQ (reference sequence). With 0 bases removed from V and 7 bases from J, the gap between germline ends came to 7 bases.